Listed here are 27 T cell receptor beta chains from one sample, sequenced in a study of Ad26.COV2.S vaccination and SARS-CoV-2 variants. The data were produced by immunoSEQ multiplex PCR, yet TCRdb's version contains in-frame clones alone and is incomplete. The table lists about 350,000 clones, 92% of them singletons. This material consisted of peripheral blood, taken after recovery from COVID-19. The receptors come from a human donor who had recovered from COVID-19.

V is TRBV6-5 and J is TRBJ2-5; D is unclear. In germline, CDR1 is MNHEY, CDR2 SVGAGI. The CDR3 runs to 13 residues. V was shortened by 8 bases and J by 0 bases, with 10 bases between the two germline ends. As DNA, the CDR3 is TGTGCCAGCGTCTACCAGAACCAAGAGACCCAGTACTTC. Its translation: CASVYQNQETQYF.

The chain joins TRBV13 to TRBJ2-3, with no clear D. CDR1 PRHDT and CDR2 FYEKMQ come from the germline V gene (reference sequence). Trimming left V 3 bases short and J 6 bases short, with 13 bases between. This CDR3 has 14 amino acids. CDR3 bases: TGTGCCAGCAGCTTCTCCGTGGACGGCGATACGCAGTATTTT. Translated, it gives CASSFSVDGDTQYF.

This chain uses TRBV19 with TRBJ1-4; tentatively, D is TRBD1 (5 bases). V gave up 2 bases and J gave up 7 bases, with 8 bases separating them. CDR3 length: 13 residues. The germline CDR1 and CDR2 sequences are LNHDA and SQIVND (reference sequence). DNA for the CDR3: TGTGCCAGTAGTATACAGGGTAGTGAAAAACTGTTTTTT. Translation gives CASSIQGSEKLFF.

The chain is built from TRBV25-1 and TRBJ2-3, with D perhaps matching TRBD1 (9 bases). Germline CDR1 reads MGHDK; CDR2 reads SYGVNS. The CDR3 has 15 amino acids. V was clipped by 10 bases and J by 4 bases, with 21 bases between them. CDR3 sequence (DNA): TGTGCCACCGGGGGGGCGACAGGGGGGGCAGATACGCAGTATTTT. Amino acid sequence: CATGGATGGADTQYF.

The rearrangement links TRBV18 to TRBJ2-7; a weak D match, TRBD2 (5 bases). Trimming stripped 2 bases from V and 3 bases from J, with 11 bases between. Germline V lookup: CDR1 KGHSH, CDR2 LQKENI. This CDR3 region has 14 residues. CDR3 DNA: TGTGCCAGCTCACCAGGGAGTGGAGGCTACGAGCAGTACTTC. This encodes CASSPGSGGYEQYF.

The rearrangement links TRBV4-1 to TRBJ1-1; no clear D. This CDR3 region has 13 residues. The V and J ends lost 0 bases and 1 base respectively, with 3 bases between them. Germline CDR1 MGHRA, CDR2 YSYEKL. CDR3 coding DNA: TGCGCCAGCAGCCAAGAGCAGAACACTGAAGCTTTCTTT. As protein: CASSQEQNTEAFF.

CDR3 sequence: CASSQVRSGRDGYTF. The CDR3 region has the DNA TGTGCCAGCAGCCAAGTTAGATCGGGGAGGGATGGCTACACCTTC. V usage is TRBV14 and J usage is TRBJ1-2; D is unclear. Germline V gene sequence: CDR1 SGHDN, CDR2 FVKESK. This CDR3 contains 15 residues. Trimming shortened V by 1 base and J by 6 bases, and 15 bases separated the two germline ends.

The rearrangement uses TRBV7-9 and TRBJ1-1; 7 bases fit TRBD1. This CDR3 region has 15 residues. V lost 5 bases, J lost 2 bases, and 8 bases stayed unmatched. Germline CDR1 reads SEHNR; CDR2 reads FQNEAQ (reference sequence). The CDR3 loop is CASSRGRGTNTEAFF. CDR3 bases: TGTGCCAGCAGCCGTGGCAGGGGGACTAACACTGAAGCTTTCTTT.

The chain uses TRBV12-3 or TRBV12-4 and TRBJ2-5, with no clear D. The CDR3 is 13 residues long. The germline V and J ends were trimmed by 3 bases and 4 bases, with 9 bases remaining between them. This chain's CDR3 is CASSFISGETQYF. In DNA, the CDR3 is TGTGCCAGCAGTTTTATCTCTGGAGAGACCCAGTACTTC.

This rearrangement joins TRBV19 to TRBJ1-3; TRBD1 might be the D (6 bases). The CDR3 is 14 amino acids. Trimming took 10 bases from V and 0 from J, leaving 13 bases between them. Germline V gives CDR1 LNHDA, CDR2 SQIVND (reference sequence). The CDR3, as DNA: TGTGCCACCGTGGACAGCCTCTCTGGAAACACCATATATTTT. Translating it yields CATVDSLSGNTIYF. Full variable domain (rest looked up from reference TRBV19 and TRBJ1-3): DGGITQSPKYLFRKEGQNVTLSCEQNLNHDAMYWYRQDPGQGLRLIYYSQIVNDFQKGDIAEGYSVSREKKESFPLTVTSAQKNPTAFYLCATVDSLSGNTIYFGEGSWLTVV.

V is TRBV19 and J is TRBJ2-5, with D unresolved. The CDR3 runs 12 residues. The V end lost 5 bases, the J end lost 5 bases, and 9 bases lay between the germline ends. Looked up from germline, CDR1 is LNHDA and CDR2 is SQIVND (reference sequence). CDR3 DNA sequence: TGTGCCAGTAGTCTCGCTGGCGAGACCCAGTACTTC. It translates to CASSLAGETQYF.

The chain has TRBV6-5 and TRBJ2-1; D ambiguous. Per the germline V gene, CDR1 is MNHEY and CDR2 is SVGAGI. The CDR3 sequence is 13 residues long. Trimming left V 6 bases short and J 6 bases short, with 12 bases between. CDR3 nucleotides: TGTGCCAGCAGCAACTCGGACCCCAATGAGCAGTTCTTC. Translating it yields CASSNSDPNEQFF.

The chain combines TRBV6-1 with TRBJ2-2; a possible D gene is TRBD2 (6 bases). V was trimmed by 4 bases and J by 2 bases, leaving 17 bases between them. The CDR3 totals 17 residues. Germline assignment: CDR1 MNHNS and CDR2 SASEGT. In nucleotides, the CDR3 is TGTGCCAGCAGTGTAGCGGAGGAGGCCCCTAACACCGGGGAGCTGTTTTTT. Amino acids: CASSVAEEAPNTGELFF.

The genes are TRBV7-2 and TRBJ1-5; no firm D call. Germline V lookup: CDR1 SGHTA, CDR2 FQGNSA. The CDR3 spans 15 residues. V lost 1 base and J 3 bases, leaving 10 bases between the germline ends. The CDR3 coding sequence is TGTGCCAGCAGCTTAGGAGCCACGGCCAATCAGCCCCAGCATTTT. Translated, it gives CASSLGATANQPQHF. Variable domain in full (rest from reference TRBV7-2 and TRBJ1-5): GAGVSQSPSNKVTEKGKDVELRCDPISGHTALYWYRQSLGQGLEFLIYFQGNSAPDKSGLPSDRFSAERTGGSVSTLTIQRTQQEDSAVYLCASSLGATANQPQHFGDGTRLSIL.

This chain links TRBV25-1 with TRBJ1-3, with D possibly matching TRBD1 (6 bases). V shed 4 bases and J shed 6 bases, with 22 bases lying between them. In germline, CDR1 is MGHDK, CDR2 SYGVNS. CDR3 size: 17 residues. CDR3 in DNA: TGTGCCAGCAGTGCCTTCGAGGGCACAGGGAGGCAAAACACCATATATTTT. It codes for CASSAFEGTGRQNTIYF.

The chain has TRBV5-6 and TRBJ1-4; 7 bases fit TRBD1. CDR3 length: 14 residues. Per the germline V gene, CDR1 is SGHDT and CDR2 is YYEEEE. J gave up 6 bases and V 0 bases, and 2 bases lay outside the gene matches. CDR3: CASSLGGQYEKLFF. In nucleotides, the CDR3 is TGTGCCAGCAGCTTGGGGGGACAGTATGAAAAACTGTTTTTT.

The gene calls are TRBV10-3 and TRBJ2-7, with 9 bases lining up with TRBD1. After removal of 6 bases from V and 4 bases from J, the junction contained 13 bases not matched to a gene. The CDR3 spans 16 residues. Germline CDR1 ENHRY, CDR2 SYGVKD. The CDR3 here is CAIRDPGQGFGYEQYF. The CDR3 region has the DNA TGTGCCATCAGGGATCCGGGACAGGGATTTGGGTACGAGCAGTACTTC.

The sample holds one count of this clone. This chain connects TRBV9 to TRBJ2-3; 7 positions agree with TRBD1. The CDR3 has 14 amino acids. Germline V gene data show CDR1 as SGDLS and CDR2 as YYNGEE. The J segment lost 5 bases and the V segment lost 1 base, leaving 4 bases of the junction unmatched. CDR3 sequence: CASSVQGDVDTQYF. The CDR3 coding sequence is TGTGCCAGCAGCGTACAGGGGGATGTAGATACGCAGTATTTT.

The chain uses TRBV3-1 (or the pseudogene TRBV3-2) and TRBJ2-7; the D is unclear. Trimming took off 2 bases at V and 5 bases at J, with 7 bases between the two ends. CDR3 length: 12 residues. Germline-derived CDR1 and CDR2 are LGHDT and YNNKEL (reference sequence). The CDR3 spells CASSQNRDEQYF. DNA of the CDR3: TGTGCCAGCAGCCAAAATAGGGACGAGCAGTACTTC.

J is TRBJ1-1 and V is TRBV5-1; 8 bases match TRBD1. This CDR3 contains 14 residues. CDR1 SGHRS and CDR2 YFSETQ come from the germline V gene. The V and J ends lost 4 bases and 0 bases, in that order; junction bases with no gene match: 2. In DNA form, the CDR3 reads TGCGCCAGCAGCCGACAGGGGATGAACACTGAAGCTTTCTTT. This codes for CASSRQGMNTEAFF.

V usage is TRBV7-8 and J usage is TRBJ1-2; no clear D. Per germline, CDR1 SGHVS and CDR2 FQNEAQ. V dropped 1 base and J dropped 4 bases, with 7 bases sitting between them. This CDR3 comprises 13 residues. DNA for the CDR3: TGTGCCAGCAGCTTAGGGCTTGGCTATGGCTACACCTTC. This translates into CASSLGLGYGYTF.

The chain carries TRBV7-9 and TRBJ1-1; no clear D gene. Trimming shortened V by 2 bases and J by 1 base, and 14 bases separated the two germline ends. Germline lookup yields CDR1 SEHNR and CDR2 FQNEAQ (reference sequence). The CDR3 length is 16 residues. In DNA, the CDR3 is TGTGCCAGCAGCTTATCCCTAAGCATTAAGAACACTGAAGCTTTCTTT. Protein: CASSLSLSIKNTEAFF.

The V and J genes are TRBV5-1 and TRBJ2-1; 10 nucleotides align to TRBD2. With 3 bases clipped from V and 6 bases from J, the junction kept 9 bases outside the gene matches. This CDR3 region has 16 residues. The germline V gene encodes CDR1 SGHRS and CDR2 YFSETQ. The CDR3 region is CASSSEGTSVSNEQFF. For the CDR3, the DNA is TGCGCCAGCAGCTCGGAGGGGACTAGCGTTTCCAATGAGCAGTTCTTC. Supplemented by reference TRBV5-1 and TRBJ2-1, the full variable domain reads KAGVTQTPRYLIKTRGQQVTLSCSPISGHRSVSWYQQTPGQGLQFLFEYFSETQRNKGNFPGRFSGRQFSNSRSEMNVSTLELGDSALYLCASSSEGTSVSNEQFFGPGTRLTVL.

V gene TRBV12-5 combines with J gene TRBJ1-6; D might be TRBD1 (5 bases). The germline gives CDR1 LGHNT, CDR2 FRNRAP. The CDR3 loop spans 15 amino acids. V gave up 1 base and J gave up 8 bases, with 12 bases separating them. CDR3 sequence: CASGLGTGLYSPLHF. CDR3 nucleotides: TGTGCTAGTGGTTTGGGGACGGGGCTTTATTCACCCCTCCACTTT. Looking up the rest from reference TRBV12-5 and TRBJ1-6 gives the full variable domain: DARVTQTPRHKVTEMGQEVTMRCQPILGHNTVFWYRQTMMQGLELLAYFRNRAPLDDSGMPKDRFSAEMPDATLATLKIQPSEPRDSAVYFCASGLGTGLYSPLHFGNGTRLTVT.

The V gene is TRBV5-1, the J gene TRBJ2-7; no definite D call. V gave up 4 bases and J gave up 3 bases, with 11 bases separating them. The germline gives CDR1 SGHRS, CDR2 YFSETQ. The CDR3 covers 13 residues. The chain's CDR3 is CASSGSKYYEQYF. CDR3 bases: TGCGCCAGCAGCGGGTCCAAGTACTACGAGCAGTACTTC.

The chain combines TRBV18 with TRBJ2-1; 8 bases map to TRBD2. Germline V gene data show CDR1 as KGHSH and CDR2 as LQKENI. V shed 2 bases and J 0 bases; nucleotides not matched to a gene: 9. The CDR3 consists of 18 residues. CDR3 coding DNA: TGTGCCAGCTCACCAAGGTCGGGGGGGGGCCCCTCCTACAATGAGCAGTTCTTC. Translating gives CASSPRSGGGPSYNEQFF.

The chain combines TRBV1 with TRBJ1-1; TRBD1, the D gene given by the table, was not confirmed from the DNA. TRBV1 is recorded as a pseudogene. The CDR3 is made up of 16 amino acids. CDR3 sequence reads: CTSSQDPRTGSTEAFF. The CDR3 DNA reads as TGCACCAGCAGCCAAGACCCCCGGACAGGGAGCACTGAAGCTTTCTTT.